These 18 T cell receptor beta chains came from one sample sequenced in a study of cytomegalovirus exposure and HLA in healthy donors. It was with 60 Vbeta and 13 Jbeta primers that the PCR ran. Sequenced by immunoSEQ multiplex PCR; TCRdb stores in-frame clones only, minus some. This sample yields around 150,000 clones, of which approximately 85% are seen a single time; approximately 8.5% belongs to the top ten. The material sequenced was PBMCs. The receptors were sampled from a man aged 18 to 29 in good health and CMV-seropositive.

The chain combines TRBV30 with TRBJ2-5; 7 bases fit TRBD1. The CDR3 length is 15 residues. Germline CDR1 is GTSNPN and CDR2 is SVGIG (reference sequence). Losses at the gene ends were 4 bases for V and 6 bases for J; bases not matched to a gene: 14. CDR3: CAWTLRTGARQTQYF. For the CDR3, the DNA is TGTGCCTGGACCCTTAGAACAGGGGCGAGGCAGACCCAGTACTTC. The whole variable domain, filled in from reference TRBV30 and TRBJ2-5, reads SQTIHQWPATLVQPVGSPLSLECTVEGTSNPNLYWYRQAAGRGLQLLFYSVGIGQISSEVPQNLSASRPQDRQFILSSKKLLLSDSGFYLCAWTLRTGARQTQYFGPGTRLLVL.

As to this clone: The germline gene is not matched at one end of the junction; a read error may be the cause. CDR3 region: CASNQGGYSYEQYF. The CDR3 coding sequence is TGCGCCAGCAACCAAGGAGGTTACTCCTACGAGCAGTACTTC. V gene TRBV4-1 combines with J gene TRBJ2-7, with a weak D call TRBD2 (5 bases). Germline V gives CDR1 MGHRA, CDR2 YSYEKL. This CDR3 is 14 amino acids long.

The chain links TRBV20-1 to TRBJ1-2; D might be TRBD1 (6 bases). The germline V and J ends were trimmed by 4 bases and 11 bases, with 14 bases remaining between them. CDR1 is DFQATT and CDR2 is SNEGSKA in the germline V gene (reference sequence). This CDR3 comprises 11 residues. In DNA form, the CDR3 reads TGCAGTGCTACGTCACAGGGTGGTTACACCTTC. It encodes CSATSQGGYTF.

This chain connects TRBV2 to TRBJ2-1, with 9 bases identical to TRBD2. Unmatched junction bases numbered 5, after V lost 5 bases and J lost 3 bases. The CDR3 sequence is 15 residues long. Germline CDR1 and CDR2: SNHLY and FYNNEI. Written as DNA, the CDR3 is TGTGCCAGCAGTCTTAGCGGGGGTGACTACAATGAGCAGTTCTTC. It yields the protein CASSLSGGDYNEQFF.

The chain employs TRBV11-2 and TRBJ2-7, with a possible D match to TRBD2 (7 bases). The CDR3 sequence is 15 residues long. Germline lookup yields CDR1 SGHAT and CDR2 FQNNGV. V lost 5 bases and J 6 bases, leaving 20 bases between the germline ends. CDR3 residues: CASSPRGAGLGEQYF. The CDR3 coding sequence is TGTGCCAGCAGCCCACGGGGGGCGGGCCTCGGCGAGCAGTACTTC.

V gene TRBV6-1 combines with J gene TRBJ1-2; D possibly corresponds to TRBD1 (5 bases). Per germline, CDR1 MNHNS and CDR2 SASEGT. The V end was cut by 6 bases, the J end by 4 bases, with 6 bases between. The CDR3 consists of 11 residues. CDR3 in amino acids: CASRTAYGYTF. The CDR3 DNA reads TGTGCCAGCAGGACAGCCTATGGCTACACCTTC.

This clone appeared a single time. The V call is TRBV5-4, the J call TRBJ2-7, with D maybe TRBD1 (5 bases). Trimming took off 2 bases at V and 3 bases at J, with 15 bases between the two ends. CDR3 size: 15 residues. Looked up from germline, CDR1 is SGHNT and CDR2 is YYREEE (reference sequence). The CDR3: CASSLARGSLYEQYF. CDR3 DNA sequence: TGTGCCAGCAGCTTAGCAAGGGGATCGCTCTACGAGCAGTACTTC.

This clone was observed a few times. This CDR3 reads CASSRGDTEAFF. DNA of the CDR3: TGCGCCAGCAGCCGGGGCGACACTGAAGCTTTCTTT. The V gene is TRBV4-1, the J gene TRBJ1-1, with D possibly matching TRBD1 (5 bases). Trimming removed 4 bases at V and 3 bases at J, with 6 bases between. Germline CDR1 is MGHRA and CDR2 is YSYEKL. The CDR3 is 12 amino acids.

The V call is TRBV19, the J call TRBJ1-1, with D possibly TRBD1 on 6 matching bases. This CDR3 is 13 amino acids long. Germline lookup yields CDR1 LNHDA and CDR2 SQIVND (reference sequence). V was shortened by 3 bases and J by 8 bases, with 13 bases between the two germline ends. The CDR3 loop reads CASSIGGIFEAFF. The DNA for the CDR3 is TGTGCCAGTAGTATTGGGGGCATTTTCGAAGCTTTCTTT.

The rearrangement joins TRBV5-1 to TRBJ1-2, with 8 bases lining up with TRBD1. The CDR3 has 16 residues. The J segment lost 0 bases and the V segment lost 3 bases, leaving 7 bases of the junction unmatched. CDR1 SGHRS and CDR2 YFSETQ come from the germline V gene. The CDR3 sequence: CASSWGTGQSNYGYTF. In DNA, the CDR3 is TGCGCCAGCAGCTGGGGGACAGGACAGTCTAACTATGGCTACACCTTC.

The gene calls are TRBV10-3 and TRBJ2-3; the D gene is possibly TRBD1 (6 bases). Per the germline V gene, CDR1 is ENHRY and CDR2 is SYGVKD. Between the trimmed V and J ends, which lost 2 bases and 4 bases, there was a span of 7 bases. The CDR3 length is 13 residues. The CDR3 region is CAISEEGADTQYF. CDR3 DNA sequence: TGTGCCATCAGTGAGGAGGGGGCAGATACGCAGTATTTT.

The chain has TRBV5-5 and TRBJ1-2; a possible D gene is TRBD1 (6 bases). The CDR3 totals 16 residues. Germline CDR1 is SGHKS and CDR2 is YYEKEE (reference sequence). V gave up 2 bases and J gave up 3 bases, with 17 bases separating them. DNA for the CDR3: TGTGCCAGCAGCTTACAGAATTCCGGGACATACTATGGCTACACCTTC. Protein sequence: CASSLQNSGTYYGYTF.

The CDR3 DNA sequence: TGTGCCAGCAGTTACTCGAGACTTACGGATTCACCCCTCCACTTT. Encoded protein: CASSYSRLTDSPLHF. This chain joins TRBV6-5 and TRBJ1-6; no reliable D call. Trimming removed 0 bases from V and 8 bases from J, with 11 bases in between. Per the germline V gene, CDR1 is MNHEY and CDR2 is SVGAGI. The CDR3 is made up of 15 amino acids.

The chain has TRBV19 and TRBJ1-5; 10 bases align to TRBD1. Germline CDR1 LNHDA, CDR2 SQIVND (reference sequence). The CDR3 sequence is 14 residues long. V shed 5 bases, J shed 4 bases, and the junction held 2 bases outside the gene matches. This CDR3 is CASSADRGNQPQHF. Here the CDR3 DNA reads TGTGCCAGTAGTGCGGACAGGGGGAATCAGCCCCAGCATTTT.

The genes are TRBV6-5 and TRBJ2-1; 9 bases are shared with TRBD1. With 6 bases clipped from V and 0 bases from J, the junction kept 3 bases outside the gene matches. Germline V CDR1 and CDR2: MNHEY, SVGAGI. The CDR3 contains 15 residues. CDR3: CASRGTGSSYNEQFF. CDR3 in DNA: TGTGCCAGCAGAGGGACAGGGAGCTCCTACAATGAGCAGTTCTTC.

The genes are TRBV7-9 and TRBJ2-5; D unresolved. Trimming removed 1 base from V and 2 bases from J, with 5 bases in between. Per germline, CDR1 SEHNR and CDR2 FQNEAQ (reference sequence). The CDR3 is 13 residues long. This CDR3 reads CASSLDRQETQYF. CDR3 DNA: TGTGCCAGCAGCTTAGACCGGCAAGAGACCCAGTACTTC.

The chain combines TRBV6-5 with TRBJ2-7; perhaps TRBD1 as D (6 bases). The V gene lost 5 bases and the J gene lost 1 base, with 15 bases spanning the gap. The CDR3 runs 15 residues. Per germline, CDR1 MNHEY and CDR2 SVGAGI. CDR3 in amino acids: CASSATGYSSYEQYF. CDR3 nucleotide sequence: TGTGCCAGCAGTGCTACAGGGTATTCTTCCTACGAGCAGTACTTC.

This chain connects TRBV30 to TRBJ1-6, with a weak D call TRBD1 (5 bases). The CDR3 consists of 14 residues. Per germline, CDR1 GTSNPN and CDR2 SVGIG (reference sequence). Trimming removed 3 bases at V and 7 bases at J, with 13 bases between. The CDR3 DNA reads as TGTGCCTGGAGCGCGGGGCCGTTAAATTCACCCCTCCACTTT. Its protein is CAWSAGPLNSPLHF.